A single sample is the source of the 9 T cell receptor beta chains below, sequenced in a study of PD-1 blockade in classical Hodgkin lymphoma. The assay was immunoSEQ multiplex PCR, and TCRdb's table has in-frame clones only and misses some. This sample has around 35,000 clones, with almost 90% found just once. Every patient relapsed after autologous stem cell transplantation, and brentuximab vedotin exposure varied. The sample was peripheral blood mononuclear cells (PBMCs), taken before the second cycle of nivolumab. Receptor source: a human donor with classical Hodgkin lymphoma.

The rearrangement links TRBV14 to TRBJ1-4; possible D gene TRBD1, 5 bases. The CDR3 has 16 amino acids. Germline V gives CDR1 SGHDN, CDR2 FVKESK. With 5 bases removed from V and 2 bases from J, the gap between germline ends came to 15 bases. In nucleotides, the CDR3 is TGTGCCAGCAGCGTAAGACGAGGGGCGACTAATGAAAAACTGTTTTTT. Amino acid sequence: CASSVRRGATNEKLFF.

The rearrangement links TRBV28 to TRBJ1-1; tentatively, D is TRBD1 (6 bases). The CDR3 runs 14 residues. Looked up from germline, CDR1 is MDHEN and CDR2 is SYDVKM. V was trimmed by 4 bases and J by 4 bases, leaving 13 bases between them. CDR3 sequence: CASSYTGFFTEAFF. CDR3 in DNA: TGTGCCAGCAGTTATACAGGGTTCTTCACTGAAGCTTTCTTT.

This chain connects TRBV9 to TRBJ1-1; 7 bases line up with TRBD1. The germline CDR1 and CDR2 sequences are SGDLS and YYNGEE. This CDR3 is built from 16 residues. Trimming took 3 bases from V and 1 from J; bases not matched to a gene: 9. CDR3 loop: CASSEIPGQPNTEAFF. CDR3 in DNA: TGTGCCAGCAGCGAAATCCCGGGACAGCCGAACACTGAAGCTTTCTTT.

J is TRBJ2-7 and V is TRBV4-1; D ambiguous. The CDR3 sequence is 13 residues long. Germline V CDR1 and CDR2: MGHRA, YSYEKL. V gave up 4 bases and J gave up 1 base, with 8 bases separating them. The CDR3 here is CASSPRASYEQYF. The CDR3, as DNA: TGCGCCAGCAGCCCCCGGGCATCCTACGAGCAGTACTTC.

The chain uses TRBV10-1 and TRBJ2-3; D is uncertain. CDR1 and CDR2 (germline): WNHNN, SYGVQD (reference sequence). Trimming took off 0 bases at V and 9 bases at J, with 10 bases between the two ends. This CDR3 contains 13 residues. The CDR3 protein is CASSESGPATQYF. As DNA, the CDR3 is TGCGCCAGCAGTGAGTCAGGGCCAGCCACGCAGTATTTT.

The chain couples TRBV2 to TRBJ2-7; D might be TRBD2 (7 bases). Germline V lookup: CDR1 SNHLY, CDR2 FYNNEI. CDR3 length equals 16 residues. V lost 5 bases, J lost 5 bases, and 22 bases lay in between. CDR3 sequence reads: CASSSYGGLAAHEQYF. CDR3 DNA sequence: TGTGCCAGCAGTTCTTACGGGGGGCTAGCGGCCCACGAGCAGTACTTC. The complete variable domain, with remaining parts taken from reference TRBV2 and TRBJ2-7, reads EPEVTQTPSHQVTQMGQEVILRCVPISNHLYFYWYRQILGQKVEFLVSFYNNEISEKSEIFDDQFSVERPDGSNFTLKIRSTKLEDSAMYFCASSSYGGLAAHEQYFGPGTRLTVT.

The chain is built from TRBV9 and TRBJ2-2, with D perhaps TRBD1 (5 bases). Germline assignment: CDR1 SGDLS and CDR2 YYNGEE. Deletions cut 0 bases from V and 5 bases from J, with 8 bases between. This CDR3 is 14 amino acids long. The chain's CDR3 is CASSVVQGTGELFF. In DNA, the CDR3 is TGTGCCAGCAGCGTAGTTCAGGGAACCGGGGAGCTGTTTTTT.

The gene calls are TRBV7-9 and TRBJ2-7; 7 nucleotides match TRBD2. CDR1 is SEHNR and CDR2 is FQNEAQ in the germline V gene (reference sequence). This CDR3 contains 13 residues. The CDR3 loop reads CAGGVPHVRGQYF. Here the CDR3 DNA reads TGTGCGGGGGGGGTCCCCCATGTGCGGGGGCAGTACTTC.

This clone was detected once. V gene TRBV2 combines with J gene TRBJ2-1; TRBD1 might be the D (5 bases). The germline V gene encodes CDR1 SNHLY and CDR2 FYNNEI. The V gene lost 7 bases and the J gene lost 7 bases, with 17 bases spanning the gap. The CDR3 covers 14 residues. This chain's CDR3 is CASTTYRTSNEQFF. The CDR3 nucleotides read TGTGCCAGCACCACCTACCGGACATCAAATGAGCAGTTCTTC.